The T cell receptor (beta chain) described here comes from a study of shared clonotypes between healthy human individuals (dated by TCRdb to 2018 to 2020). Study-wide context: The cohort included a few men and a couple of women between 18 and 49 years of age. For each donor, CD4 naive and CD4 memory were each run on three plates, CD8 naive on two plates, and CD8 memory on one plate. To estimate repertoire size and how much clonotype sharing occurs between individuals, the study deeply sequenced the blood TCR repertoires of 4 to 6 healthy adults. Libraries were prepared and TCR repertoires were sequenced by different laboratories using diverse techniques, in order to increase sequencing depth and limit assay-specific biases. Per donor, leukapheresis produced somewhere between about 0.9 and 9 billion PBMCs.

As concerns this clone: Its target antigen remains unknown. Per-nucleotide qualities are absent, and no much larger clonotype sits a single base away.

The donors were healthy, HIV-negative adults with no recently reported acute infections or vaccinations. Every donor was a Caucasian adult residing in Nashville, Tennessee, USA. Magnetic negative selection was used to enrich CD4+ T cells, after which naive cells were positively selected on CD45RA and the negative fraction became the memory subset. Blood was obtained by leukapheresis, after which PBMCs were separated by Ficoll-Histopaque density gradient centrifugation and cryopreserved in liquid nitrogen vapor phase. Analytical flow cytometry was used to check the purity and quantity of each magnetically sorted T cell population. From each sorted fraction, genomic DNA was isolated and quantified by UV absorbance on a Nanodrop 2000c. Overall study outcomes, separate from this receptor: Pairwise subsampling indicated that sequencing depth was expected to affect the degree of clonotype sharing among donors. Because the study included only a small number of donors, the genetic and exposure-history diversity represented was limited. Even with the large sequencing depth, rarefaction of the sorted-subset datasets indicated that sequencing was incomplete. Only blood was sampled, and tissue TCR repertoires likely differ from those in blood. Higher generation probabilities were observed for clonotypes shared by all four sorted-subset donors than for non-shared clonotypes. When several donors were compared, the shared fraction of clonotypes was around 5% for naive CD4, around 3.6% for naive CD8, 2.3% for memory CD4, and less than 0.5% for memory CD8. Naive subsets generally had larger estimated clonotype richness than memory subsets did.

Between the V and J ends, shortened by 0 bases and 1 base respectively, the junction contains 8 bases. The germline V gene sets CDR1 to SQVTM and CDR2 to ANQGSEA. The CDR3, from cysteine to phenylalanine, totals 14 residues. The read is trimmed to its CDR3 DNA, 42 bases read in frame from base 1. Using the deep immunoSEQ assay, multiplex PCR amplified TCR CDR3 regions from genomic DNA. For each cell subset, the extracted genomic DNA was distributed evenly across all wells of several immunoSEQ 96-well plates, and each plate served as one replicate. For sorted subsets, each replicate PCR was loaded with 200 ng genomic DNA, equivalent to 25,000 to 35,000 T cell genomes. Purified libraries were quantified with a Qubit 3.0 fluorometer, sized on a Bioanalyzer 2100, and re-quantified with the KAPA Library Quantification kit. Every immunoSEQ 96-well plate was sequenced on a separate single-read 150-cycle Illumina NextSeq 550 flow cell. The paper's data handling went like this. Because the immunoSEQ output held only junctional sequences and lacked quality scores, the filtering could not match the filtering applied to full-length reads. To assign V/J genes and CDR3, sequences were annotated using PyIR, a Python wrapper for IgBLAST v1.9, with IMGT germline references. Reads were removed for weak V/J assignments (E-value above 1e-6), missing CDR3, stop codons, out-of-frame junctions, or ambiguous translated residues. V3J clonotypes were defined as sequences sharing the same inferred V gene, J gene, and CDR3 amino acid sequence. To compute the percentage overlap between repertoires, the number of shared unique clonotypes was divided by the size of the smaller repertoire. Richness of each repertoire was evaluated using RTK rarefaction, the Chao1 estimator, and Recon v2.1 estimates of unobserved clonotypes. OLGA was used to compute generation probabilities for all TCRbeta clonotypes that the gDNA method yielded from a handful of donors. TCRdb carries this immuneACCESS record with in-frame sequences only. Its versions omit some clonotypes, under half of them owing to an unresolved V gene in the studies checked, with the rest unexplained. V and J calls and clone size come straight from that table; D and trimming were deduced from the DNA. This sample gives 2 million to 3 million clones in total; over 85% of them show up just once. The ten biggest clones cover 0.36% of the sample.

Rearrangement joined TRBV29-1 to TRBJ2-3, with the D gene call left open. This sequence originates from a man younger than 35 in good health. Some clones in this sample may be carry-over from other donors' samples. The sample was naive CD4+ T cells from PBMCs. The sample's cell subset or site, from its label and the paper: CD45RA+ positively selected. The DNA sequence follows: TGCAGCGTTGAAGATATCAGACGCACAGATACGCAGTATTTT. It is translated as CSVEDIRRTDTQYF.